The sequence of this TCR beta chain was determined in a study of beta chain features in type 1 diabetes (dated by TCRdb to 2016 to 2018). General notes on the study: Mean age, gender distribution, total cell number and subset yield were not different between patients and healthy donors. The study compared the TCRB repertoires of sorted circulating CD4+ T cell subsets in recently diagnosed type 1 diabetes patients with those in matched healthy donors. A total of some 110 million sorted cells were examined across all samples, and the number of cells per subset was strongly correlated with RNA yield. Regulatory and stem cell-like memory subsets were isolated from only 8 patients and roughly 8 healthy donors, whereas naive and central memory subsets came from all 30 or so donors.

Points on this clone: It has no known antigen specificity. No per-base quality is available; no much larger clone lies one base away.

CDR1 and CDR2 are read off the germline V gene as MNHEY and SVGAGI. Trimming costs V 8 bases and J 0 bases, and their ends lie 13 bases apart. The CDR3 spans 14 residues, from the cysteine through the phenylalanine. Only the CDR3 DNA stays, 42 bases, in frame from base 1. Each donor gave one peripheral blood draw, averaging approximately 0.12 L, which was collected into heparinised tubes. A BD FACSAria II was used to sort naive, central memory, regulatory and stem cell-like memory CD4+ T cells with a panel that included CD45RO, CCR7, CD25, CD127, CD95 and CD27. Every sorted population had a purity above 95%. Right away, PBMCs were isolated by Lymphoprep density gradient centrifugation and were stained directly, with no culture step. To minimize batch effects, samples were stained and sorted in pairs, one healthy donor with one patient per experiment. The entire isolated RNA was reverse transcribed using the High Capacity cDNA Reverse Transcription Kit, and thus expressed TCRB transcripts were sequenced. Deep immunoSEQ sequencing was applied to naive, central memory and regulatory T cell samples, giving an average of around 3.4 million total reads per sample. Sorted cells were lysed in RLT buffer, and RNA was extracted using DNase-treated RNeasy Micro or Mini kits according to cell number. To prevent cross-contamination, each cell subset was processed individually, whereas patient and healthy donor samples were processed jointly. TCRB sequences were amplified from cDNA with the immunoSEQ multiplex PCR, producing 87-bp fragments spanning the CDR3 region. The amplicons were sequenced using the Illumina HiSeq platform. The original pipeline was this. PCR bias was computationally corrected using synthetic template baselines, reads within Hamming distance 2 were collapsed, and singletons that could not be merged were discarded. Reads were aligned against IMGT so that V, D and J genes, CDR3 length and insertions or deletions at six rearrangement sites could be assigned. Within each subset, clonotype counts were normalized to sorted cell number, and only after that were true diversity and Gini coefficients computed with the tcR R package. The overlap coefficient, calculated on TCRB nucleotide sequences, was used to measure repertoire sharing. TCRdb re-hosts the immuneACCESS table, in-frame sequences only. Its copies lack some clones; in the studies checked, an unresolved V gene accounts for under half of them, and the cause for the rest is not known. The V and J calls and clone size were taken over from that table, and D and trimming were inferred from the DNA. The sample table lists roughly 150,000 clones, about 9.4% of them with a count of one. The ten largest clones add up to approximately 0.46% of the sample.

What the authors observed across the whole study: A moderate but significant shortening of TCRB CDR3 length was observed in type 1 diabetes patients in all four CD4+ subsets. Only small numbers of individuals were included in the HLA sub-analyses, which left unresolved whether HLA type had any influence on TCRB rearrangement. Naive, central memory and regulatory TCRB repertoires appeared to be more alike among patients than among healthy donors. Because cDNA rather than genomic DNA was sequenced, highly expressing activated cells could have been over-represented, although no difference in activation and CD3 levels was found between groups. PCR may preferentially amplify shorter templates, but because patient and control samples were amplified and corrected together, any resulting skew would affect both groups equally. At VDJ recombination sites, patients with type 1 diabetes made fewer insertions and deleted more nucleotides, a pattern implying thymic rearrangement abnormalities.

Specimen: central memory CD4+ T cells from blood. This clonotype originated in a man aged 25-40 years with type 1 diabetes. This chain joins TRBV6-5 to TRBJ1-2; the D gene assignment is ambiguous. This receptor carries the CDR3 CASLAPPPNYGYTF. The nucleotides read TGTGCCAGCTTGGCCCCACCGCCTAACTATGGCTACACCTTC.